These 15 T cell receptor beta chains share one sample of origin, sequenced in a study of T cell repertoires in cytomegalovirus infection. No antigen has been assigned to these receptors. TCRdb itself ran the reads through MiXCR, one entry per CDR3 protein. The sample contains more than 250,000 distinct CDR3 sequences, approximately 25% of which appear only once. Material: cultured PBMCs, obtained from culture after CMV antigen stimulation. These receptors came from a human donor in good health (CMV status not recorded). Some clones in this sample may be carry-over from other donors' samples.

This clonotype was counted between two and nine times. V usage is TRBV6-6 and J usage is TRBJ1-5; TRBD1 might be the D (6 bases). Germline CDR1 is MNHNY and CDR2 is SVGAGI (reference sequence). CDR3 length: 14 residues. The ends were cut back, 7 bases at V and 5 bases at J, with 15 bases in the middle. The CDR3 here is CASTRTGRHQPQHF. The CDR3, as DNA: TGTGCCAGCACTAGAACAGGGAGGCATCAGCCCCAGCATTTT.

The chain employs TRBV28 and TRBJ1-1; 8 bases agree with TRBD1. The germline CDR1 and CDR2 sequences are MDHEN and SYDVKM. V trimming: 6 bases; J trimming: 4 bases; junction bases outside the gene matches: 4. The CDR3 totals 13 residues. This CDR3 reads CASRTTGVTEAFF. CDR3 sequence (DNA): TGTGCCAGCAGGACGACAGGGGTCACTGAAGCTTTCTTT.

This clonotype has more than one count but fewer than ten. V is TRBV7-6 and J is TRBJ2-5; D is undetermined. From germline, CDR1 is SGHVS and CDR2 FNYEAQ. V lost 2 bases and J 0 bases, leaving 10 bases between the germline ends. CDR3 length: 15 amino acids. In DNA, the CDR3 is TGTGCCAGCAGCTTAAACTTGCTGGACCAAGAGACCCAGTACTTC. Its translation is CASSLNLLDQETQYF.

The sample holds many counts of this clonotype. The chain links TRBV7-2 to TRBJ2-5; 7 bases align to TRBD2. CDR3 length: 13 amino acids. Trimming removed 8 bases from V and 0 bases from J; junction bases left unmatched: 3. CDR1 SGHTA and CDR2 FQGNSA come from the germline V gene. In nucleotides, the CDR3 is TGTGCCAGCGGGCGGGGGTACCAAGAGACCCAGTACTTC. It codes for CASGRGYQETQYF.

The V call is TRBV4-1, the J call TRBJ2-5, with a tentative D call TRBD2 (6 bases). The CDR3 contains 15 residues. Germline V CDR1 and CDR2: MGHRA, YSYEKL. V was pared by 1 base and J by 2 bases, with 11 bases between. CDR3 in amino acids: CASSQVGTFQETQYF. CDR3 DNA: TGCGCCAGCAGCCAAGTGGGGACTTTTCAAGAGACCCAGTACTTC.

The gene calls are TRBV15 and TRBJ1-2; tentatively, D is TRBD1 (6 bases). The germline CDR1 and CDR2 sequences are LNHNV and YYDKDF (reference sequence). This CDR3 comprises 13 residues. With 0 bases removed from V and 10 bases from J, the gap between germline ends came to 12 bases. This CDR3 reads CATSREVNRDYTF. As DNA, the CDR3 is TGTGCCACCAGCAGAGAGGTGAACAGGGACTACACCTTC.

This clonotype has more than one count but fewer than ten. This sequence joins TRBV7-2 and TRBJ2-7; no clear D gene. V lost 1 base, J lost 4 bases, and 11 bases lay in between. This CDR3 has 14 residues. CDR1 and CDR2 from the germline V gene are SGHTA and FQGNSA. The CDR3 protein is CASSLGWQKYEQYF. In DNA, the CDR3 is TGTGCCAGCAGCTTAGGTTGGCAGAAATACGAGCAGTACTTC.

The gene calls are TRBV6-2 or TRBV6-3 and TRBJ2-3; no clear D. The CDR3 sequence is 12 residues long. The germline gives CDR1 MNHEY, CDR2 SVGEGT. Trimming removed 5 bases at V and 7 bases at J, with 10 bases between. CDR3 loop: CASSRLLNTQYF. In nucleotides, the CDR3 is TGTGCCAGCAGTAGGTTATTGAATACGCAGTATTTT.

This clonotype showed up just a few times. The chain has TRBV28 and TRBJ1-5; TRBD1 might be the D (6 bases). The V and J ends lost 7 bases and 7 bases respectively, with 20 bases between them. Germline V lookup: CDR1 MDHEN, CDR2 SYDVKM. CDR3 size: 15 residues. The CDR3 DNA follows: TGTGCCAGCAAGGGACAAATCCTAATCGGGCAGCCCCAGCATTTT. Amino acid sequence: CASKGQILIGQPQHF.

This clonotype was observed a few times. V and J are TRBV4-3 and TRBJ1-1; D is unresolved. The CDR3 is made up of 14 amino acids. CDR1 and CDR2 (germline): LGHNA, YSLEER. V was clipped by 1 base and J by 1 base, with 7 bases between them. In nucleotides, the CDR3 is TGCGCCAGCAGCCAAGTGTTGGAGAACACTGAAGCTTTCTTT. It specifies CASSQVLENTEAFF.

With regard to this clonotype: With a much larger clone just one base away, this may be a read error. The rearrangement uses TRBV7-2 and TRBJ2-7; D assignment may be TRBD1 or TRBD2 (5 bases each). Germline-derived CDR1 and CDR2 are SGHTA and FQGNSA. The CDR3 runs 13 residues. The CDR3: CASGFFGDGEQYF. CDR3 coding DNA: TGTGCCAGCGGCTTCTTCGGGGACGGCGAGCAGTACTTC.

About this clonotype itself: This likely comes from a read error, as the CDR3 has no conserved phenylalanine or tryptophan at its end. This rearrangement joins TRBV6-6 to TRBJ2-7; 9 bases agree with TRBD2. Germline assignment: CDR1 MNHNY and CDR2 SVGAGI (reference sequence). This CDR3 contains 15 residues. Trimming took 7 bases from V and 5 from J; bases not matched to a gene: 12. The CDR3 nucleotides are TGTGCCAGCACCCTAGCGGGATCGGTAGGCAACGAGCAGTACGCC. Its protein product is CASTLAGSVGNEQYA.

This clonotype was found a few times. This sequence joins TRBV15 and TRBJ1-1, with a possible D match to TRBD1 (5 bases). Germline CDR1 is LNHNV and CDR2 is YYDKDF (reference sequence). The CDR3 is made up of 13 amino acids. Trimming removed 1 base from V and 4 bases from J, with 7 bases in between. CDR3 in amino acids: CATSRGDGTEAFF. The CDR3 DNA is TGTGCCACCAGCAGAGGGGACGGCACTGAAGCTTTCTTT.

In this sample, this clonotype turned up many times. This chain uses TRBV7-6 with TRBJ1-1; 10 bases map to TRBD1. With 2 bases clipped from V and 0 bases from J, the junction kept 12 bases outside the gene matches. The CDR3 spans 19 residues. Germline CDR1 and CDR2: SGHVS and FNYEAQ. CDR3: CASSLRPGQGRRMNTEAFF. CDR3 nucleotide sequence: TGTGCCAGCAGCTTACGACCGGGACAGGGGAGGCGAATGAACACTGAAGCTTTCTTT.

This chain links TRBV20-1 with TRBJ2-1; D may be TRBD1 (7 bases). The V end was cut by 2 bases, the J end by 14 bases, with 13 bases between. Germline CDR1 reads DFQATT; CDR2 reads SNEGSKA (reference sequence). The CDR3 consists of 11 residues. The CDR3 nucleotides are TGCAGTGCTAGATTAGGCAGGGGGGAGTTCTTC. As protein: CSARLGRGEFF.